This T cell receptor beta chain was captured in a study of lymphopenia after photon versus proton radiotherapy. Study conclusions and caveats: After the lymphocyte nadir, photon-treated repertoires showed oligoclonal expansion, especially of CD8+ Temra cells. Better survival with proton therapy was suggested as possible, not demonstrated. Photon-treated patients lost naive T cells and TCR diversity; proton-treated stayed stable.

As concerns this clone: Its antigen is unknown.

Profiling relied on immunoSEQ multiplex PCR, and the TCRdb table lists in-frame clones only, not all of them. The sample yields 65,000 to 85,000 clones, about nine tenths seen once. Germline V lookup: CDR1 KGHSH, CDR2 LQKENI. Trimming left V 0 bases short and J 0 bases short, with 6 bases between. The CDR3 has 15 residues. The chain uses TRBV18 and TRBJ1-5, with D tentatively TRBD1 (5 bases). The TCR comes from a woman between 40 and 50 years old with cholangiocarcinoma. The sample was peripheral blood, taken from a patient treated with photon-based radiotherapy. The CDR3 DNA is TGTGCCAGCTCACCACCGGGGGATAGCAATCAGCCCCAGCATTTT. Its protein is CASSPPGDSNQPQHF.